This TCR beta chain comes out of a study of control samples from healthy donors and cancer patients. Trimming took 3 bases from V and 0 from J, leaving 15 bases between them. CDR1 and CDR2 (germline): LNHNV, YYDKDF (reference sequence). CDR3 size: 17 residues. Profiled with immunoSEQ multiplex PCR; TCRdb holds only in-frame clones, not every one. The sample contains about 44,000 clones, 70% to 75% of which appear only once. The sequenced sample consisted of formalin-fixed, paraffin-embedded tissue. V usage is TRBV15 and J usage is TRBJ2-1; D may be TRBD2 (6 bases). This clonotype originated in a male donor with melanoma. The CDR3 spells CATSSGGWRNSYNEQFF. In DNA, the CDR3 is TGTGCCACCAGCAGTGGGGGGTGGCGCAACTCCTACAATGAGCAGTTCTTC.